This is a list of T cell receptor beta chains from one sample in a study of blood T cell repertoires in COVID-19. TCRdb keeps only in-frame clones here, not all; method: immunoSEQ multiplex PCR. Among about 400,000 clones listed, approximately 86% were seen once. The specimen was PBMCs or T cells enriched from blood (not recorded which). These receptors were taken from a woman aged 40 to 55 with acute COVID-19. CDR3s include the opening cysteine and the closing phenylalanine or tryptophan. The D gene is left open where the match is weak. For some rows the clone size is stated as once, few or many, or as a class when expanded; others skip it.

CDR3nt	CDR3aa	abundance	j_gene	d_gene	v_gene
TGTGCCAGCCGCCCTCGCGGGGGGGCGTTTGAGCAGTACTTC	CASRPRGGAFEQYF	.	TRBJ2-7	TRBD2	TRBV27
TGTGCCAGCAGCGCCAGGGAGGAGACTGAAGCTTTCTTT	CASSAREETEAFF	once	TRBJ1-1	.	TRBV5-4
TGCGCCAGCAGCTTGTGGGCAGGGGATCCCTATGGCTACACCTTC	CASSLWAGDPYGYTF	.	TRBJ1-2	.	TRBV5-1
TGTGCCAGCAGCTTAGTTGGGGCGCGAGGCTATGGCTACACCTTC	CASSLVGARGYGYTF	.	TRBJ1-2	.	TRBV7-9
TGTGCCAGTAGTCCAGACAGGCTTGTCACAGATACGCAGTATTTT	CASSPDRLVTDTQYF	once	TRBJ2-3	.	TRBV19
TGTGCCAGCAGCCCCGACAGGGAAGCTTTCTTT	CASSPDREAFF	.	TRBJ1-1	.	TRBV7-9
TGTGCCAGCAGCCGAGGACAGATGAACACTGAAGCTTTCTTT	CASSRGQMNTEAFF	once	TRBJ1-1	.	TRBV4-2
TGTGCCAGCAGCCAAGCAGGGTTAGCTAACTATGGCTACACCTTC	CASSQAGLANYGYTF	.	TRBJ1-2	.	TRBV14
TGCGCCAGCAGCCAAGAATCGGTGTACGGCAATCAGCCCCAGCATTTT	CASSQESVYGNQPQHF	.	TRBJ1-5	.	TRBV4-1
TGTGCCAGCAAGGCAACCCCGTACGGGGGGCTGGTTGGTGGCTACACCTTC	CASKATPYGGLVGGYTF	.	TRBJ1-2	.	TRBV2
TGTGCCAGCAAATCCGGGGGCCAAGAGACCCAGTACTTC	CASKSGGQETQYF	few	TRBJ2-5	.	TRBV6-5
TGTGCCAGTAGTATAGTTCAGGGTACGACGCAGTACTTC	CASSIVQGTTQYF	once	TRBJ2-7	.	TRBV19
TGTGCCAGCAGATCTGGGCTGAACACTGAAGCTTTCTTT	CASRSGLNTEAFF	.	TRBJ1-1	.	TRBV6-4
TGTGCCAGCAGTGAAGGGTTCGGGAGCTACAATGAGCAGTTCTTC	CASSEGFGSYNEQFF	.	TRBJ2-1	.	TRBV2
TGTGCCAGCAGCCCTGGGACTGTAAACAATGAGCAGTTCTTC	CASSPGTVNNEQFF	.	TRBJ2-1	.	TRBV7-2
TGTGCCAGCACTGCGGGGGGCGGTCGGTATGGCTACACCTTC	CASTAGGGRYGYTF	.	TRBJ1-2	.	TRBV27
TGTGCCAGCAGCTTAACAGGGGCGAACACTGAAGCTTTCTTT	CASSLTGANTEAFF	.	TRBJ1-1	TRBD1	TRBV7-8
TGTGCCACGTGGACTAGCGGGGGGGAACTCAGCTACGAGCAGTACTTC	CATWTSGGELSYEQYF	.	TRBJ2-7	TRBD2	TRBV2
TGTGCCACCAGTGATTTTAAGGGGGAAAACACTGAAGCTTTCTTT	CATSDFKGENTEAFF	once	TRBJ1-1	.	TRBV24-1
TGTGCCACCAGTGGTAACAGGGGGCCCTCAGAGACCCAGTACTTC	CATSGNRGPSETQYF	.	TRBJ2-5	TRBD1	TRBV24-1
TGTGCCAGCAGCCCTCTACGAGGAGGTCAGGAGACCCAGTACTTC	CASSPLRGGQETQYF	.	TRBJ2-5	.	TRBV7-9
TGTGCCAGCAGCAACCAGGTGGGACAGCTTTTCTCTGGGGCCAACGTCCTGACTTTC	CASSNQVGQLFSGANVLTF	.	TRBJ2-6	TRBD1	TRBV7-9
TGTGCCAGCAGCTTAGATTTCTCCTTGAACACTGAAGCTTTCTTT	CASSLDFSLNTEAFF	once	TRBJ1-1	.	TRBV7-2
TGTGCCAGCAGCTTGGCCGGTCTAGCGGGGGGTTTAGAGACCCAGTACTTC	CASSLAGLAGGLETQYF	.	TRBJ2-5	TRBD2	TRBV5-5
.	CTSSHHIVAGGTDTQYF	.	TRBJ2-3	.	TRBV1
TGTGCCAGCAGTTTTTCGGGAATTGAAGCTTTCTTT	CASSFSGIEAFF	.	TRBJ1-1	.	TRBV12-3/TRBV12-4
TGCGCCAGCAGCACCACAGGGGACCCCTACAATGAGCAGTTCTTC	CASSTTGDPYNEQFF	once	TRBJ2-1	TRBD1	TRBV5-1